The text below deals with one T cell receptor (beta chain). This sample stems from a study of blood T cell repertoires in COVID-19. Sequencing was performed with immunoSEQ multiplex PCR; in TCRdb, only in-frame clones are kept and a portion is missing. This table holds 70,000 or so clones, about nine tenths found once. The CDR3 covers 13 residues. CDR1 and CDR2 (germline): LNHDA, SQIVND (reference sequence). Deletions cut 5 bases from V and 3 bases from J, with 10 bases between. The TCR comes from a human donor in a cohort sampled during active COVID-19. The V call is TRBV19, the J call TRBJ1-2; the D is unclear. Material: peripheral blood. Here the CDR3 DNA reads TGTGCCAGTAGTGGCGGTCTTGACTATGGCTACACCTTC. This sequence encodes CASSGGLDYGYTF.